This TCR beta chain was found in a study of blood T cell repertoires in COVID-19. Study in general: The United States, Italy and Spain supplied acute and convalescent COVID-19 samples. Nucleic acid was either cDNA or gDNA, and it came from T cells, B-cell-depleted T cells, or PBMCs.

Authors' processing steps: Counts of nucleated cells, estimated from reference gene primer amplification, were obtained. TCRdb's copy holds only in-frame clones and misses some; the assay was immunoSEQ multiplex PCR. Clone size and V and J calls were adopted from that table, with D and trimming inferred from the DNA. In the table there are just over 95,000 clones, over 75% of which are singletons. The sequencing sample was made of peripheral blood. The receptor's source is a man between 60 and 75 years old with acute or convalescent COVID-19.

CDR3 in amino acids: CASRLGLATDTQYF. The DNA for the CDR3 is TGCGCCAGCAGACTCGGACTCGCGACAGATACGCAGTATTTT. The rearrangement uses TRBV5-1 and TRBJ2-3, with D possibly matching TRBD2 (5 bases). V was shortened by 5 bases and J by 3 bases, with 13 bases between the two germline ends. CDR1 and CDR2 from the germline V gene are SGHRS and YFSETQ. This CDR3 has 14 amino acids. Full variable domain (missing parts from reference TRBV5-1 and TRBJ2-3): KAGVTQTPRYLIKTRGQQVTLSCSPISGHRSVSWYQQTPGQGLQFLFEYFSETQRNKGNFPGRFSGRQFSNSRSEMNVSTLELGDSALYLCASRLGLATDTQYFGPGTRLTVL.